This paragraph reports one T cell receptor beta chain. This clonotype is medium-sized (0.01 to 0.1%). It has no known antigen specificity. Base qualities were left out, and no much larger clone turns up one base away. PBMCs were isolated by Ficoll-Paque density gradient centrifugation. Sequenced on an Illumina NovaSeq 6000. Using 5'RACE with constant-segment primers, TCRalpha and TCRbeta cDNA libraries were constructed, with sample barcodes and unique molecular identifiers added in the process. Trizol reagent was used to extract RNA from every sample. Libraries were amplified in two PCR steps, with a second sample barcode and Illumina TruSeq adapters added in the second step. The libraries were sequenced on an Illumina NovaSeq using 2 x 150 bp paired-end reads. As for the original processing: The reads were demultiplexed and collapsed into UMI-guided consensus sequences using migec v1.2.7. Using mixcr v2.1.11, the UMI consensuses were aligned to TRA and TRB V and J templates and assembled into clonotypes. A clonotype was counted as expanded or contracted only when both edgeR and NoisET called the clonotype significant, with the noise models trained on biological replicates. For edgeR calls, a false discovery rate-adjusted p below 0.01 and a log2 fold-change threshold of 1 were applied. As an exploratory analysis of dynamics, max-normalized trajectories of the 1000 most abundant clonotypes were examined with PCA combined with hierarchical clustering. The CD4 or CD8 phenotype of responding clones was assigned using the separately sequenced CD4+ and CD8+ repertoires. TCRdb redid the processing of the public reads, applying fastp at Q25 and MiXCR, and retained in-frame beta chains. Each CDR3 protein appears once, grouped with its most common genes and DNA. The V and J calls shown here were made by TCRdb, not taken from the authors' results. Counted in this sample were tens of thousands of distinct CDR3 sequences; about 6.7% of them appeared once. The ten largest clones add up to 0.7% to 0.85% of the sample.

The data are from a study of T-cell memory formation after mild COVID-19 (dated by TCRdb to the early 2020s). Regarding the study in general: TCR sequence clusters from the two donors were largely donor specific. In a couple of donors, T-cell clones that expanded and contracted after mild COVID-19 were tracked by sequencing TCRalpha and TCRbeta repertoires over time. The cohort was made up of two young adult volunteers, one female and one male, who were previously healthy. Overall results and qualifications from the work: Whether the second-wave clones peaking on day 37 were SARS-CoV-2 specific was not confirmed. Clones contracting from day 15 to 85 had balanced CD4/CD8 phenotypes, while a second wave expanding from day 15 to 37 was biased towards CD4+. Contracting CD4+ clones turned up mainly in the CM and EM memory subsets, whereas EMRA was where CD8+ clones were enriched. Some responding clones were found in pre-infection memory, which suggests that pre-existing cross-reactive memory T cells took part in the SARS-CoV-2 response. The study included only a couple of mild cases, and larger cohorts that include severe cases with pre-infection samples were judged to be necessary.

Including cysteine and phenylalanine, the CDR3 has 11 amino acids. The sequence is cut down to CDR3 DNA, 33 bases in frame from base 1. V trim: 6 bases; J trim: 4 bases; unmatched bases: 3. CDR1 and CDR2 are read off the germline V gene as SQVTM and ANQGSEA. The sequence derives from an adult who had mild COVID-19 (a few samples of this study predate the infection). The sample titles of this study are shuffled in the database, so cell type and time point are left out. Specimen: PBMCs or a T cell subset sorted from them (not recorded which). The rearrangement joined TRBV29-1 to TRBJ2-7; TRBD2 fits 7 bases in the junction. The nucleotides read TGCAGCGTAGGACTAGAGTACGAGCAGTACTTC. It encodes CSVGLEYEQYF.